A single sample gave rise to the 3 T cell receptor beta chains below, sequenced in a study of cytomegalovirus exposure and HLA in healthy donors. Some clones are missing from TCRdb's copy, which holds only in-frame ones; the method was immunoSEQ multiplex PCR. The sample gives fewer than 95,000 clones, 84% of which show up once; 9% to 13% is in the top ten. Source material: PBMCs. Receptors were obtained from a woman aged 18 to 35 in good health and CMV-seropositive.

V and J are TRBV29-1 and TRBJ1-2, with D perhaps TRBD1 (5 bases). V was cut by 7 bases and J by 6 bases, with 18 bases left in between. Germline loops: CDR1 SQVTM, CDR2 ANQGSEA. This CDR3 spans 13 amino acids. CDR3 sequence reads: CSANTQGWDGYTF. The CDR3 DNA is TGCAGCGCTAACACGCAGGGTTGGGATGGCTACACCTTC. The whole variable domain, remainder taken from reference TRBV29-1 and TRBJ1-2, is SAVISQKPSRDICQRGTSLTIQCQVDSQVTMMFWYRQQPGQSLTLIATANQGSEATYESGFVIDKFPISRPNLTFSTLTVSNMSPEDSSIYLCSANTQGWDGYTFGSGTRLTVV.

V gene TRBV2 combines with J gene TRBJ1-2, with 12 bases fitting TRBD1. The CDR3 runs 15 residues. In germline, CDR1 is SNHLY, CDR2 FYNNEI. V shed 4 bases and J 8 bases; nucleotides not matched to a gene: 8. This CDR3 is CASSVGQGAWRGYTF. The DNA for the CDR3 is TGTGCCAGCAGTGTGGGACAGGGGGCTTGGAGGGGCTACACCTTC.

The CDR3 here is CASSGNSGEQFF. The CDR3 DNA reads TGTGCCAGCAGCGGTAATAGCGGGGAGCAGTTCTTC. This chain connects TRBV9 to TRBJ2-1; 7 bases agree with TRBD2. The CDR3 is made up of 12 amino acids. The V gene end was trimmed by 3 bases and the J gene end by 10 bases; junction bases not matched to a gene: 4. CDR1 SGDLS and CDR2 YYNGEE come from the germline V gene.